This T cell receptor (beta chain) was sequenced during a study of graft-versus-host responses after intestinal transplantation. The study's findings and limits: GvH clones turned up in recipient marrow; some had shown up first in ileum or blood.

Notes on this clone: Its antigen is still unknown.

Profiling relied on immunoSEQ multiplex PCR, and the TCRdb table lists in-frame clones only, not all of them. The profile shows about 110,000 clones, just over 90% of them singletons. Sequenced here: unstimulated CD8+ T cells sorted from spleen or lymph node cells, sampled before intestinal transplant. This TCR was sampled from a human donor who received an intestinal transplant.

CDR3 sequence: CASSRGQGARFGNEQFF. In nucleotides, the CDR3 is TGTGCCAGCAGCCGTGGACAGGGGGCGAGGTTTGGGAATGAGCAGTTCTTC. The chain links TRBV7-3 to TRBJ2-1; 11 nucleotides match TRBD1. CDR1 and CDR2 (germline): SGHTA, FQGTGA. CDR3 length: 17 residues. V lost 5 bases to trimming and J lost 7 bases; unmatched junction nucleotides: 13.